The 18 T cell receptor beta chains given below trace back to one sample, sequenced in a study of T cell responses to AZD1222 COVID-19 vaccine (dated by TCRdb to the early 2020s). Library method: the immunoSEQ multiplex PCR assay. TCRdb took over this immuneACCESS table, retaining in-frame rearrangements with V and J assigned. Such tables are incomplete; in checked studies, under half of the missing clones stem from an unresolved V gene, and the remainder is unexplained. The table for this sample lists roughly 130,000 clones; roughly 89% of them were counted only once. The ten largest clones represent approximately 6% of the sample. The time point tag for this specimen amounts to: baseline before first vaccination. The sample here was peripheral blood, taken on day 0 of AZD1222 vaccination. These receptors all stem from an adult in good health.

A note on this clone: The junction and the germline gene differ at one end; a read error may be behind it. The V call is TRBV7-7, the J call TRBJ2-1; 8 bases match TRBD1. Germline V gives CDR1 SSHAT, CDR2 FNYEAQ (reference sequence). The CDR3 consists of 16 residues. CDR3 amino acids: CASSSRTDRAYNEQFF. The CDR3 nucleotides read TGTGCTAGCAGCTCGAGAACGGACAGGGCCTACAATGAGCAGTTCTTC.

The chain links TRBV21-1 to TRBJ1-2. TRBV21-1 is flagged as a pseudogene. The CDR3 contains 16 residues. The CDR3 spells CASSTHLRGGDYGYTF. DNA of the CDR3: TGTGCCAGCAGCACTCACTTACGGGGAGGGGACTATGGCTACACCTTC.

The chain carries TRBV4-3 and TRBJ2-7; the D gene is possibly TRBD2 (5 bases). Germline loops: CDR1 LGHNA, CDR2 YSLEER. V dropped 1 base and J dropped 2 bases, with 12 bases sitting between them. The length of the CDR3 is 15 residues. The CDR3 DNA follows: TGCGCCAGCAGCCAAGGGAGAACACTAGCCTACGAGCAGTACTTC. This encodes CASSQGRTLAYEQYF.

This clone was counted between two and nine times. The genes are TRBV9 and TRBJ2-7; TRBD1 matches at 9 bases. The junction had 11 bases not matched to a gene; V was cut back by 4 bases and J by 6 bases. CDR1 is SGDLS, CDR2 YYNGEE, per germline. The CDR3 contains 15 residues. For the CDR3, the DNA is TGTGCCAGCAGCACGACAGGGGGGGATCCTGGCGAGCAGTACTTC. Translated: CASSTTGGDPGEQYF. Variable domain in full (rest from reference TRBV9 and TRBJ2-7): DSGVTQTPKHLITATGQRVTLRCSPRSGDLSVYWYQQSLDQGLQFLIQYYNGEERAKGNILERFSAQQFPDLHSELNLSSLELGDSALYFCASSTTGGDPGEQYFGPGTRLTVT.

The chain combines TRBV6-2 or TRBV6-3 with TRBJ1-4; 7 bases align to TRBD1. CDR3 length: 14 amino acids. The germline V gene encodes CDR1 MNHEY and CDR2 SVGEGT. Trimming at V came to 2 bases and at J to 6 bases, leaving 3 bases not matched to a gene. The CDR3 DNA sequence: TGTGCCAGCAGTTACGGCCAGGGGGATGAAAAACTGTTTTTT. This codes for CASSYGQGDEKLFF.

This rearrangement joins TRBV5-6 to TRBJ2-1; the match to TRBD1 covers 7 bases. The CDR3 loop spans 17 amino acids. Trimming took 0 bases from V and 9 from J; bases not matched to a gene: 15. The germline V gene encodes CDR1 SGHDT and CDR2 YYEEEE. The CDR3 bases are TGTGCCAGCAGCTTGGGTTGGGCAGGGGGTTACAGGAGTGAGCAGTTCTTC. This gives the protein CASSLGWAGGYRSEQFF.

The chain is built from TRBV24-1 and TRBJ2-2; a possible D gene is TRBD2 (6 bases). Trimming pared 9 bases from V and 1 base from J, leaving 11 bases between. The CDR3 sequence is 14 residues long. Germline V lookup: CDR1 KGHDR, CDR2 SFDVKD. The CDR3 DNA reads as TGTGCCACCCATGCGGGGAGGAACACCGGGGAGCTGTTTTTT. Translated: CATHAGRNTGELFF.

The CDR3 sequence: CASSQVQRAYGYTF. In nucleotides, the CDR3 is TGTGCCAGCAGCCAAGTTCAACGGGCCTATGGCTACACCTTC. The chain links TRBV4-2 to TRBJ1-2; D ambiguous. V lost 1 base, J lost 4 bases, and 10 bases lay in between. CDR1 LGHNA and CDR2 YNFKEQ come from the germline V gene. The CDR3 runs 14 residues.

V gene TRBV6-2 or TRBV6-3 combines with J gene TRBJ2-7; TRBD1 is a possible D gene (6 bases). The germline CDR1 and CDR2 sequences are MNHEY and SVGEGT. Trimming left V 4 bases short and J 3 bases short, with 13 bases between. The CDR3 has 14 amino acids. The CDR3 loop is CASSSTRQDYEQYF. Written as DNA, the CDR3 is TGTGCCAGCAGTTCGACGAGACAGGACTACGAGCAGTACTTC.

The V call is TRBV5-4, the J call TRBJ2-6; tentatively, D is TRBD2 (6 bases). Germline CDR1 is SGHNT and CDR2 is YYREEE (reference sequence). The CDR3 runs 15 residues. Trimming took 4 bases from V and 2 from J, leaving 10 bases between them. The CDR3 region is CASSPEGPGANVLTF. Here the CDR3 DNA reads TGTGCCAGCAGCCCGGAGGGGCCTGGGGCCAACGTCCTGACTTTC.

This chain uses TRBV4-3 with TRBJ1-5; D perhaps matches TRBD1 (6 bases). Trimming removed 0 bases at V and 5 bases at J, with 14 bases between. Per the germline V gene, CDR1 is LGHNA and CDR2 is YSLEER. The CDR3 is 16 residues long. The CDR3 nucleotides read TGCGCCAGCAGCCAAGATCTAGGGAGGGGGGATCAGCCCCAGCATTTT. Translation: CASSQDLGRGDQPQHF.

V and J are TRBV6-5 and TRBJ2-3; D uncertain. The CDR3 totals 12 residues. Germline V lookup: CDR1 MNHEY, CDR2 SVGAGI. Trimming left V 7 bases short and J 2 bases short, with 7 bases between. CDR3 protein: CASTPPTDTQYF. In DNA form, the CDR3 reads TGTGCCAGCACCCCGCCCACAGATACGCAGTATTTT.

The chain joins TRBV28 to TRBJ1-1; TRBD1 might be the D (5 bases). The CDR3 covers 11 residues. Germline V gene lookup returns CDR1 MDHEN and CDR2 SYDVKM. Trimming pared 10 bases from V and 9 bases from J, leaving 15 bases between. CDR3 sequence reads: CATTSDSKAFF. In nucleotides, the CDR3 is TGTGCCACCACCTCTGACAGTAAAGCTTTCTTT.

The rearrangement uses TRBV5-5 and TRBJ1-2; TRBD1 matches 11 bases. There are 14 residues in the CDR3. V lost 5 bases and J lost 7; bases outside the gene matches: 7. Germline CDR1 reads SGHKS; CDR2 reads YYEKEE (reference sequence). CDR3 amino acids: CASRRPGQGAGYTF. The CDR3 DNA is TGTGCCAGCAGACGACCCGGACAGGGGGCTGGCTACACCTTC.

This chain connects TRBV28 to TRBJ1-1, with 9 bases identical to TRBD1. Germline assignment: CDR1 MDHEN and CDR2 SYDVKM. The V segment lost 2 bases and the J segment 5 bases; nucleotides outside the gene matches: 3. The CDR3 sequence is 14 residues long. Here the CDR3 reads CASSLTGQGTEAFF. In DNA, the CDR3 is TGTGCCAGCAGTTTAACAGGACAGGGGACTGAAGCTTTCTTT.

CDR3 region: CASSTQDRPSGNTIYF. The DNA for the CDR3 is TGTGCCAGTAGTACTCAAGACAGACCCTCTGGAAACACCATATATTTT. The rearrangement uses TRBV19 and TRBJ1-3; D is possibly TRBD1 (5 bases). CDR1 and CDR2 (germline): LNHDA, SQIVND (reference sequence). Trimming stripped 4 bases from V and 0 bases from J, with 13 bases between. CDR3 length equals 16 residues.

The chain recombines TRBV7-9 with TRBJ1-1; 7 nucleotides line up with TRBD1. Germline CDR1 SEHNR, CDR2 FQNEAQ (reference sequence). The V segment lost 8 bases and the J segment 5 bases; nucleotides outside the gene matches: 11. The CDR3 contains 14 residues. The CDR3 nucleotides are TGTGCCAGCTCCCCCAACAGGGGTGGGACTGAAGCTTTCTTT. This codes for CASSPNRGGTEAFF.

The chain recombines TRBV6-2 or TRBV6-3 with TRBJ2-3, with D perhaps TRBD1 (6 bases). The CDR3 extends over 14 amino acids. Germline CDR1 reads MNHEY; CDR2 reads SVGEGT. Trimming left V 5 bases short and J 0 bases short, with 9 bases between. In nucleotides, the CDR3 is TGTGCCAGCAGTGGACAGTCTAGCACAGATACGCAGTATTTT. It is translated as CASSGQSSTDTQYF.